The 32 T cell receptor beta chains given below trace back to one sample, sequenced in a study of T cell changes during pregnancy in multiple sclerosis. Assay used: immunoSEQ multiplex PCR; TCRdb lists only in-frame clones, some missing. The sample holds about 59,000 clones, around nine tenths seen once. Sequences were obtained from peripheral blood from another person, used as feeder cells. The receptors were sampled from a human donor whose cells served as feeder cells for cultures in a pregnancy study.

This clone appeared once. The chain is built from TRBV7-9 and TRBJ1-2; D ambiguous. Germline V gene sequence: CDR1 SEHNR, CDR2 FQNEAQ (reference sequence). The CDR3 has 12 amino acids. The V end was cut by 1 base, the J end by 8 bases, with 8 bases between. The CDR3 DNA is TGTGCCAGCAGCTTAGTGGTGAGGGGCTACACCTTC. Its protein product is CASSLVVRGYTF.

The rearrangement joins TRBV28 to TRBJ2-7; 8 nucleotides align to TRBD2. In germline, CDR1 is MDHEN, CDR2 SYDVKM. CDR3 length equals 16 residues. V was clipped by 6 bases and J by 1 base; unmatched bases: 11. The CDR3 DNA reads as TGTGCCAGCAGCCATCTAGCCGGGGGGGATTCCTACGAGCAGTACTTC. Protein: CASSHLAGGDSYEQYF.

The CDR3 DNA reads TGTGCCAGCAGCTTAGGCCTCGGGACACTAACCTACGAGCAGTACTTC. This gives the protein CASSLGLGTLTYEQYF. This rearrangement joins TRBV7-9 to TRBJ2-5; tentatively, D is TRBD1 (6 bases). The DNA end favors TRBJ2-7, so the J call may be wrong. The CDR3 has 16 amino acids. Germline values: CDR1 SEHNR, CDR2 FQNEAQ (reference sequence).

The gene calls are TRBV14 and TRBJ2-3; TRBD1 matches at 9 bases. The CDR3 totals 14 residues. Germline CDR1 is SGHDN and CDR2 is FVKESK. With V trimmed by 5 bases and J by 6 bases, 6 bases remained unmatched. This CDR3 is CASSWSGQGDTQYF. DNA of the CDR3: TGTGCCAGCAGCTGGTCGGGACAGGGCGATACGCAGTATTTT.

The chain has TRBV5-1 and TRBJ1-6; TRBD1 is a possible D gene (5 bases). V lost 0 bases and J lost 5, with 6 bases in between. The CDR3 spans 14 residues. In germline, CDR1 is SGHRS, CDR2 YFSETQ. The CDR3 reads CASSLGQHNSPLHF. Written as DNA, the CDR3 is TGCGCCAGCAGCTTGGGACAGCATAATTCACCCCTCCACTTT.

CDR3 amino acids: CATSRSGDPGNTIYF. CDR3 coding DNA: TGTGCCACCAGCAGAAGCGGGGACCCTGGAAACACCATATATTTT. The chain has TRBV15 and TRBJ1-3; weak D call: TRBD1 (5 bases). CDR1 is LNHNV, CDR2 YYDKDF, per germline (reference sequence). The germline V and J ends were trimmed by 2 bases and 2 bases, with 10 bases remaining between them. This CDR3 contains 15 residues.

This clone was detected only once. The chain links TRBV20-1 to TRBJ1-5, with unresolved D. This CDR3 has 11 residues. Germline loops: CDR1 DFQATT, CDR2 SNEGSKA (reference sequence). V lost 1 base and J lost 7, with 5 bases in between. The CDR3 region is CSARGTQPQHF. The CDR3 nucleotides read TGCAGTGCTAGAGGAACCCAGCCCCAGCATTTT.

This rearrangement joins TRBV5-1 to TRBJ2-7; D not resolved. Per germline, CDR1 SGHRS and CDR2 YFSETQ. V was clipped by 0 bases and J by 3 bases, with 13 bases between them. The CDR3 has 15 residues. The CDR3 spells CASSLGGGRLYEQYF. The CDR3 region has the DNA TGCGCCAGCAGCTTGGGAGGCGGAAGGCTCTACGAGCAGTACTTC.

The rearrangement links TRBV5-1 to TRBJ2-3, with 13 bases matching TRBD2. Germline V gene sequence: CDR1 SGHRS, CDR2 YFSETQ. The J segment lost 4 bases and the V segment lost 1 base, leaving 0 bases of the junction unmatched. The CDR3 is made up of 15 amino acids. CDR3 sequence (DNA): TGCGCCAGCAGCTTGACTAGCGGGAGGGCAGATACGCAGTATTTT. Translated: CASSLTSGRADTQYF.

This clone appeared once. The chain uses TRBV6-1 and TRBJ1-1; D perhaps matches TRBD1 (5 bases). Germline loops: CDR1 MNHNS, CDR2 SASEGT. V was pared by 8 bases and J by 1 base, with 17 bases between. This CDR3 has 15 amino acids. CDR3 nucleotide sequence: TGTGCCAGCGTATATTCGACAGCCGGGAACACTGAAGCTTTCTTT. Its translation is CASVYSTAGNTEAFF.

This clone was counted a few times. DNA of the CDR3: TGTGCCAGCAGTTTTTTACAGGGTGATGGCTACACCTTC. It translates to CASSFLQGDGYTF. J is TRBJ1-2 and V is TRBV28, with a tentative D call TRBD1 (6 bases). The CDR3 is 13 amino acids. The V end was cut by 3 bases, the J end by 6 bases, with 11 bases between. Germline CDR1 is MDHEN and CDR2 is SYDVKM.

V is TRBV19 and J is TRBJ2-3, with D tentatively TRBD1 (6 bases). The CDR3 consists of 15 residues. Germline V gene lookup returns CDR1 LNHDA and CDR2 SQIVND (reference sequence). V lost 1 base and J lost 1, with 9 bases in between. The CDR3 nucleotides are TGTGCCAGTAGTATAGGAGGGGGTGGCACAGATACGCAGTATTTT. It yields the protein CASSIGGGGTDTQYF.

The chain is built from TRBV9 and TRBJ2-7; D could derive from TRBD1 or TRBD2 (6 bases each). V was cut by 3 bases and J by 7 bases, with 14 bases left in between. The CDR3 contains 13 residues. Germline CDR1 reads SGDLS; CDR2 reads YYNGEE. CDR3 in amino acids: CASSAGDIREQYF. CDR3 coding DNA: TGTGCCAGCAGCGCGGGGGACATTCGTGAGCAGTACTTC.

DNA for the CDR3: TGTGCCAGCAGTTACTACGGTGGTTCCCTCCACTTT. Translating it yields CASSYYGGSLHF. V gene TRBV6-6 combines with J gene TRBJ1-6; D is uncertain. From germline, CDR1 is MNHNY and CDR2 SVGAGI (reference sequence). Trimming stripped 1 base from V and 14 bases from J, with 9 bases between. This CDR3 region has 12 residues.

The chain employs TRBV21-1 and TRBJ2-3; TRBD2 is the table's D call, not checked against the DNA. TRBV21-1 is listed as a pseudogene. The CDR3 loop spans 16 amino acids. CDR3 DNA: TGTGCCAGCAGAACGGGCGGGAGGGCAGGCACAGATACGCAGTATTTT. Amino acid sequence: CASRTGGRAGTDTQYF.

The CDR3 coding sequence is TGCAGCGTTGTAGGGACAGGGGGATGGGGCACTGAAGCTTTCTTT. Its translation is CSVVGTGGWGTEAFF. The chain carries TRBV29-1 and TRBJ1-1; 11 bases are shared with TRBD1. CDR1 is SQVTM and CDR2 is ANQGSEA in the germline V gene. CDR3 length: 15 amino acids. V trimming: 4 bases; J trimming: 4 bases; junction bases outside the gene matches: 8.

The gene calls are TRBV14 and TRBJ2-2; D is unclear. V lost 9 bases and J lost 6, with 11 bases in between. The CDR3 spans 12 residues. Per the germline V gene, CDR1 is SGHDN and CDR2 is FVKESK. The CDR3 DNA follows: TGTGCCAGAGGATGGGCCCCCGGGGAGCTGTTTTTT. Protein: CARGWAPGELFF.

V usage is TRBV19 and J usage is TRBJ1-1; D gene unclear. Trimming removed 3 bases at V and 6 bases at J, with 11 bases between. Germline V CDR1 and CDR2: LNHDA, SQIVND (reference sequence). This CDR3 has 13 amino acids. CDR3: CASSIGVRPEAFF. In DNA, the CDR3 is TGTGCCAGTAGTATTGGGGTTCGACCTGAAGCTTTCTTT.

The V gene is TRBV6-6, the J gene TRBJ2-5; D gene unclear. The CDR3 runs to 15 residues. The germline V gene encodes CDR1 MNHNY and CDR2 SVGAGI (reference sequence). Trimming took 2 bases from V and 3 from J, leaving 13 bases between them. Here the CDR3 DNA reads TGTGCCAGCAGTTACACCAATGGGGTAAAAGAGACCCAGTACTTC. Translated: CASSYTNGVKETQYF.

The J gene is TRBJ1-6, the V gene TRBV4-3; D is unresolved. Looked up from germline, CDR1 is LGHNA and CDR2 is YSLEER. Trimming took 4 bases from V and 0 from J, leaving 13 bases between them. This CDR3 has 17 residues. CDR3 DNA sequence: TGCGCCAGCAGCCCCCAACGCGGGAGCTCCTATAATTCACCCCTCCACTTT. Translation gives CASSPQRGSSYNSPLHF.

The J gene is TRBJ1-2, the V gene TRBV13, with TRBD1 matching 7 bases. This CDR3 is 17 amino acids long. Germline lookup yields CDR1 PRHDT and CDR2 FYEKMQ (reference sequence). V dropped 4 bases and J dropped 5; count of bases not matched to a gene: 16. The CDR3 nucleotides are TGTGCCAGCAGCTCCAATCGGGCAGGGGGGGGACTATATGGCTACACCTTC. Encoded protein: CASSSNRAGGGLYGYTF. Drawing the rest from reference TRBV13 and TRBJ1-2, the complete variable domain is AAGVIQSPRHLIKEKRETATLKCYPIPRHDTVYWYQQGPGQDPQFLISFYEKMQSDKGSIPDRFSAQQFSDYHSELNMSSLELGDSALYFCASSSNRAGGGLYGYTFGSGTRLTVV.

The chain links TRBV20-1 to TRBJ2-5; no reliable D call. The CDR3 loop spans 11 amino acids. Trimming took off 3 bases at V and 0 bases at J, with 2 bases between the two ends. The germline V gene encodes CDR1 DFQATT and CDR2 SNEGSKA (reference sequence). The CDR3 DNA sequence: TGCAGTGCTAGCCACCAAGAGACCCAGTACTTC. Translated, it gives CSASHQETQYF.

This sequence joins TRBV27 and TRBJ2-1; D tentatively reads TRBD1 or TRBD2 (6 bases each). The V gene lost 5 bases and the J gene lost 3 bases, with 20 bases spanning the gap. The CDR3 runs 17 residues. The germline V gene has CDR1 MNHEY and CDR2 SMNVEV (reference sequence). CDR3 amino acids: CASSRGDAITRYNEQFF. The CDR3 DNA is TGTGCCAGCAGTAGGGGGGACGCCATAACCCGCTACAATGAGCAGTTCTTC.

This clone has just a few counts. The V gene is TRBV28, the J gene TRBJ1-1; D is perhaps TRBD1 (5 bases). The V and J ends lost 4 bases and 8 bases respectively, with 17 bases between them. This CDR3 comprises 14 residues. Germline assignment: CDR1 MDHEN and CDR2 SYDVKM. In DNA, the CDR3 is TGTGCCAGCAGTTCAGGACTGGGCCGGGGCGAAGCTTTCTTT. Its protein is CASSSGLGRGEAFF.

The V gene is TRBV30, the J gene TRBJ2-1, with a tentative D call TRBD1 (5 bases). The V end lost 4 bases, the J end lost 1 base, and 14 bases lay between the germline ends. The CDR3 is 15 amino acids. The germline CDR1 and CDR2 sequences are GTSNPN and SVGIG (reference sequence). CDR3 sequence (DNA): TGTGCCTGGACCGACAGAACACGATCCTACAATGAGCAGTTCTTC. Translating gives CAWTDRTRSYNEQFF.

J is TRBJ1-2 and V is TRBV11-2; D might be TRBD1 (5 bases). There are 15 residues in the CDR3. Trimming cost V 1 base and J 8 bases, with 17 bases left between them. Germline V lookup: CDR1 SGHAT, CDR2 FQNNGV. The CDR3 region is CASSLAPTSEGGYTF. The CDR3 nucleotides are TGTGCCAGCAGCTTAGCGCCGACGTCCGAGGGGGGCTACACCTTC. Looking up the rest from reference TRBV11-2 and TRBJ1-2 gives the full variable domain: EAGVAQSPRYKIIEKRQSVAFWCNPISGHATLYWYQQILGQGPKLLIQFQNNGVVDDSQLPKDRFSAERLKGVDSTLKIQPAKLEDSAVYLCASSLAPTSEGGYTFGSGTRLTVV.

The chain couples TRBV11-3 to TRBJ2-5; D is uncertain. V was cut by 5 bases and J by 3 bases, with 10 bases left in between. The CDR3 runs to 13 residues. Germline assignment: CDR1 SGHNT and CDR2 YENEEA. This CDR3 is CASSGADKETQYF. The CDR3 region has the DNA TGTGCCAGCAGCGGCGCAGACAAAGAGACCCAGTACTTC.

In its sample, this clone was seen a few times. V is TRBV27 and J is TRBJ2-2; TRBD2 matches at 7 bases. J lost 4 bases, V lost 6 bases, and 2 bases had no gene match. Germline lookup yields CDR1 MNHEY and CDR2 SMNVEV (reference sequence). This CDR3 spans 13 amino acids. In nucleotides, the CDR3 is TGTGCCAGCAGGACGGGAGGCACCGGGGAGCTGTTTTTT. As protein: CASRTGGTGELFF.

The rearrangement joins TRBV9 to TRBJ2-1; D unresolved. Germline CDR1 and CDR2: SGDLS and YYNGEE. The CDR3 contains 14 residues. V was trimmed by 1 base and J by 0 bases, leaving 5 bases between them. CDR3 in amino acids: CASSVWGSYNEQFF. Written as DNA, the CDR3 is TGTGCCAGCAGCGTATGGGGCTCCTACAATGAGCAGTTCTTC. Full variable domain (outside the CDR3, taken from reference TRBV9 and TRBJ2-1): DSGVTQTPKHLITATGQRVTLRCSPRSGDLSVYWYQQSLDQGLQFLIQYYNGEERAKGNILERFSAQQFPDLHSELNLSSLELGDSALYFCASSVWGSYNEQFFGPGTRLTVL.

The J gene is TRBJ2-1, the V gene TRBV6-5, with D perhaps matching TRBD2 (6 bases). Looked up from germline, CDR1 is MNHEY and CDR2 is SVGAGI. CDR3 length: 15 amino acids. Trimming pared 8 bases from V and 10 bases from J, leaving 24 bases between. The CDR3 sequence: CASGESGLRFGEQFF. In DNA form, the CDR3 reads TGTGCCAGCGGGGAGAGCGGGCTCAGGTTCGGCGAGCAGTTCTTC.

The V and J genes are TRBV2 and TRBJ1-4; TRBD1 is a possible D gene (6 bases). Trimming pared 5 bases from V and 4 bases from J, leaving 11 bases between. The CDR3 is 14 amino acids. CDR1 and CDR2 (germline): SNHLY, FYNNEI. CDR3 bases: TGTGCCAGCAGTTTTACAGGGAGTAATGAAAAACTGTTTTTT. It is translated as CASSFTGSNEKLFF.

The chain uses TRBV5-1 and TRBJ1-1; no firm D call. Trimming took 0 bases from V and 4 from J, leaving 10 bases between them. The CDR3 totals 14 residues. From germline, CDR1 is SGHRS and CDR2 YFSETQ. The DNA for the CDR3 is TGCGCCAGCAGCTTGGGATCACGGCGCACTGAAGCTTTCTTT. This codes for CASSLGSRRTEAFF.